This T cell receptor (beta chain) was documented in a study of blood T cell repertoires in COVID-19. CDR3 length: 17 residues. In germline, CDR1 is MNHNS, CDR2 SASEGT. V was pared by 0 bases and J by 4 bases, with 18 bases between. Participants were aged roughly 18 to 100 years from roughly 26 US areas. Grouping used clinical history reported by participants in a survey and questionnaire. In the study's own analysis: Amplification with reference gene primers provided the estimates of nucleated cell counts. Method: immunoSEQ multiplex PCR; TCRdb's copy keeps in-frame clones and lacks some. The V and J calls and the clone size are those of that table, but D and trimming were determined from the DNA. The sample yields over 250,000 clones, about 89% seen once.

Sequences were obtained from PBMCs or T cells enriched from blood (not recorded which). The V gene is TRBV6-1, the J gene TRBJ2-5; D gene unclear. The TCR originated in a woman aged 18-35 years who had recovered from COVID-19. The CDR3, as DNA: TGTGCCAGCAGTGAAGCCCGGTTCCCACCCCCAACAGAGACCCAGTACTTC. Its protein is CASSEARFPPPTETQYF.